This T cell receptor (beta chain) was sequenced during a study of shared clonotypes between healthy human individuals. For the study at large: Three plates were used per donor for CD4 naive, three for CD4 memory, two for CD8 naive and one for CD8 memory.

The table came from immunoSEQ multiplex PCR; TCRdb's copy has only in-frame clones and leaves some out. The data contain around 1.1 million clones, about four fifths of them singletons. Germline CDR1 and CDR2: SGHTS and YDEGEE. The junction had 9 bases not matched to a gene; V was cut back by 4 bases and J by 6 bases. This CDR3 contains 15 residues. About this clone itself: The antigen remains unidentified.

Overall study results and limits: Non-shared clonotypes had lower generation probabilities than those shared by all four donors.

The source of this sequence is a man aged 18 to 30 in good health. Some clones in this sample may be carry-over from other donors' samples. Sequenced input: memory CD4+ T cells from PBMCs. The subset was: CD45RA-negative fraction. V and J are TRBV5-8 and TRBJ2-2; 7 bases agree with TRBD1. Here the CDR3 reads CASSVYRGQAGELFF. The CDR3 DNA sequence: TGTGCCAGCAGCGTTTACAGGGGACAAGCCGGGGAGCTGTTTTTT.